The clone carrying this T cell receptor (beta chain) was picked up one time. Its antigen is not identified. The whole isolated RNA underwent reverse transcription, so sequencing captured expressed TCRB transcripts. Here immunoSEQ multiplex PCR was the method, and the copy in TCRdb shows in-frame clones only, minus some. Of 300,000 to 350,000 clones listed, roughly a tenth are singletons. The data belong to a study of beta chain features in type 1 diabetes. General study points: Patients' naive, central memory and Treg TCRB repertoires seemed closer to one another than those of healthy donors. Patients with type 1 diabetes carried fewer insertions and had more deletions at their VDJ junctions. A moderate, significant TCRB CDR3 shortening appeared in type 1 diabetes across four CD4+ subsets.

The sequenced sample consisted of central memory CD4+ T cells from blood. This clonotype was obtained from a man younger than 45 with type 1 diabetes.

CDR3 region: CASSPSGGLETQYF. The DNA of the CDR3 is TGTGCCAGCAGCCCCTCGGGGGGCCTGGAGACCCAGTACTTC. The V gene is TRBV7-2, the J gene TRBJ2-5; a possible D gene is TRBD2 (7 bases). V lost 5 bases and J lost 5, with 15 bases in between. The CDR3 has 14 residues. CDR1 SGHTA and CDR2 FQGNSA come from the germline V gene.